Below are 13 T cell receptor beta chains sequenced from a single sample in a study of CD8 T cells in Susac syndrome. When the RNA was reverse transcribed, random hexamers were used with an input of about 0.45 to 1 ug. A single record per CDR3 protein comes from TCRdb applying MiXCR to the immunoSEQ multiplex PCR reads. Of nearly 110,000 distinct CDR3 sequences in the sample, approximately 94% were seen once. The sequenced sample consisted of CD8+ T cells from PBMCs. These receptors came from a human donor with Susac syndrome.

This chain connects TRBV9 to TRBJ2-1; D uncertain. Germline CDR1 reads SGDLS; CDR2 reads YYNGEE. V shed 4 bases and J shed 14 bases, with 4 bases lying between them. The CDR3 sequence is 8 residues long. CDR3 residues: CASSLEFF. The DNA of the CDR3 is TGTGCCAGCAGCTTAGAGTTCTTC. Full variable domain (outside the CDR3, taken from reference TRBV9 and TRBJ2-1): DSGVTQTPKHLITATGQRVTLRCSPRSGDLSVYWYQQSLDQGLQFLIQYYNGEERAKGNILERFSAQQFPDLHSELNLSSLELGDSALYFCASSLEFFGPGTRLTVL.

DNA of the CDR3: TGTGCCAGCAGGCCCCCAGGAGGCGCGGGTCAACCCCAGCATTTT. The encoded protein is CASRPPGGAGQPQHF. The chain recombines TRBV12-3 or TRBV12-4 with TRBJ1-5; D is unclear. There are 15 residues in the CDR3. V lost 6 bases and J lost 10, with 22 bases in between.

V usage is TRBV9 and J usage is TRBJ2-4; 13 bases align to TRBD2. The CDR3 covers 14 residues. Germline V gene sequence: CDR1 SGDLS, CDR2 YYNGEE. Unmatched junction bases numbered 7, after V lost 4 bases and J lost 12 bases. The chain's CDR3 is CASSPGTSGVDQYF. In nucleotides, the CDR3 is TGTGCCAGCAGCCCTGGGACTAGCGGGGTGGATCAGTACTTC.

This chain joins TRBV7-9 and TRBJ1-1; D is possibly TRBD1 (5 bases). V was shortened by 8 bases and J by 7 bases, with 11 bases between the two germline ends. This CDR3 has 11 residues. Looked up from germline, CDR1 is SEHNR and CDR2 is FQNEAQ (reference sequence). The CDR3 bases are TGTGCCAGCGGGGACGGGTATGAAGCTTTCTTT. Translating it yields CASGDGYEAFF.

The J gene is TRBJ1-2, the V gene TRBV12-3 or TRBV12-4; a possible D gene is TRBD1 (5 bases). This CDR3 has 14 amino acids. Trimming cost V 7 bases and J 3 bases, with 15 bases left between them. The CDR3 loop is CASTAGLGDYGYTF. DNA for the CDR3: TGTGCCAGCACGGCAGGGCTTGGGGACTATGGCTACACCTTC.

This rearrangement joins TRBV4-1 to TRBJ1-1; D not certain. This CDR3 spans 13 amino acids. CDR1 is MGHRA and CDR2 is YSYEKL in the germline V gene. V was pared by 4 bases and J by 4 bases, with 10 bases between. The CDR3 sequence is CASSLLSLTEAFF. CDR3 nucleotides: TGCGCCAGCAGCCTGCTCTCCCTCACTGAAGCTTTCTTT.

This chain's CDR3 is CASSLAGDEKLFF. Written as DNA, the CDR3 is TGTGCCAGCAGCTTGGCAGGGGATGAAAAACTGTTTTTT. The gene calls are TRBV5-4 and TRBJ1-4, with D possibly being TRBD1 (6 bases). Per the germline V gene, CDR1 is SGHNT and CDR2 is YYREEE (reference sequence). The CDR3 is 13 residues long. Trimming stripped 0 bases from V and 6 bases from J, with 6 bases between. The full variable domain, completed using reference TRBV5-4 and TRBJ1-4, is ETGVTQSPTHLIKTRGQQVTLRCSSQSGHNTVSWYQQALGQGPQFIFQYYREEENGRGNFPPRFSGLQFPNYSSELNVNALELDDSALYLCASSLAGDEKLFFGSGTQLSVL.

This rearrangement joins TRBV27 to TRBJ2-7; perhaps D is TRBD1 or TRBD2 (5 bases each). This CDR3 has 15 amino acids. Trimming shortened V by 3 bases and J by 0 bases, and 12 bases separated the two germline ends. Per the germline V gene, CDR1 is MNHEY and CDR2 is SMNVEV (reference sequence). The CDR3 sequence is CASSLGPGTSYEQYF. The CDR3 nucleotides are TGTGCCAGCAGTTTGGGGCCAGGGACCTCCTACGAGCAGTACTTC.

The rearrangement links TRBV3-1 to TRBJ1-1; D uncertain. This CDR3 has 14 amino acids. Germline assignment: CDR1 LGHDT and CDR2 YNNKEL (reference sequence). V was trimmed by 1 base and J by 5 bases, leaving 11 bases between them. The CDR3 bases are TGTGCCAGCAGCCAAGGGTCCGGGATTACTGAAGCTTTCTTT. Translation: CASSQGSGITEAFF.

This sequence joins TRBV3-1 and TRBJ2-7, with a tentative D call TRBD1 (5 bases). The CDR3 contains 17 residues. Trimming cost V 3 bases and J 0 bases, with 18 bases left between them. Germline V gene lookup returns CDR1 LGHDT and CDR2 YNNKEL (reference sequence). This CDR3 is CASSQSGKGHLSYEQYF. CDR3 DNA sequence: TGTGCCAGCAGCCAGAGTGGGAAAGGACACCTCTCCTACGAGCAGTACTTC.

The rearrangement links TRBV7-9 to TRBJ2-1, with D unresolved. CDR3 size: 15 residues. From germline, CDR1 is SEHNR and CDR2 FQNEAQ (reference sequence). V lost 6 bases and J 3 bases, leaving 15 bases between the germline ends. CDR3 coding DNA: TGTGCCAGCAGTTCCCCCCGGGCAGACTACAATGAGCAGTTCTTC. Amino acids: CASSSPRADYNEQFF.

The CDR3 region has the DNA TGTGCCAGCAGCTTAGATGGCAGGTCGACCCAGCTACCTATTCACTACGAGCAGTACTTC. Amino acid sequence: CASSLDGRSTQLPIHYEQYF. This chain joins TRBV7-6 and TRBJ2-7; D remains unclear. Germline V gives CDR1 SGHVS, CDR2 FNYEAQ. There are 20 residues in the CDR3. Trimming took 1 base from V and 3 from J, leaving 28 bases between them.

The V call is TRBV5-1, the J call TRBJ1-1; D might be TRBD1 (5 bases). Trimming stripped 5 bases from V and 1 base from J, with 18 bases between. Germline CDR1 reads SGHRS; CDR2 reads YFSETQ. This CDR3 contains 16 residues. The CDR3: CASRVSRDSSNTEAFF. In DNA, the CDR3 is TGCGCCAGCAGAGTTTCCCGGGACTCTTCGAACACTGAAGCTTTCTTT.